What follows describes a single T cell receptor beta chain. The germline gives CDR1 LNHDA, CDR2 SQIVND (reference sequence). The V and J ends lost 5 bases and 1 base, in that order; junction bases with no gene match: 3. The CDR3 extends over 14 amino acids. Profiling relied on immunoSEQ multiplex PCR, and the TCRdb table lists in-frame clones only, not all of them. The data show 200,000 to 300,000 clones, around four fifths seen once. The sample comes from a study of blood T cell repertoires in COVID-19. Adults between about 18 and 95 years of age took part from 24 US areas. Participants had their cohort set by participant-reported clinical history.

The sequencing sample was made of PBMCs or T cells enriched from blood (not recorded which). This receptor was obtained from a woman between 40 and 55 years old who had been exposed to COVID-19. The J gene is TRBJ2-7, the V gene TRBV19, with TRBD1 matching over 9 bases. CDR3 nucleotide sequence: TGTGCCAGTAGTGCGACAGGGGGGTCCTACGAGCAGTACTTC. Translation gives CASSATGGSYEQYF.